Below are 28 T cell receptor beta chains sequenced from a single sample in a study of blood T cell repertoires in COVID-19 (dated by TCRdb to about 2020). Library generation was performed with the immunoSEQ multiplex PCR assay. In its TCRdb copy, this immuneACCESS table keeps in-frame sequences only and misses some clones. Where compared with another copy, unresolved V genes explain less than half of these, and the others have no known cause. The sample table lists 20,000 to 25,000 clones, less than 90% of them with a count of one. Roughly 3.5% of the sample rests with the top ten. The specimen sequenced was peripheral blood. The source of these receptors is a man aged 35 to 55 with acute or convalescent COVID-19.

The V and J genes are TRBV27 and TRBJ2-1, with TRBD2 matching over 7 bases. The CDR3 runs 14 residues. V gave up 4 bases and J gave up 5 bases; unmatched junction bases: 5. Germline V gene sequence: CDR1 MNHEY, CDR2 SMNVEV (reference sequence). Here the CDR3 reads CASSSGLTHNEQFF. The CDR3 region has the DNA TGTGCCAGCAGTTCGGGACTAACGCACAATGAGCAGTTCTTC.

The rearrangement joins TRBV18 to TRBJ1-2; D uncertain. The germline V and J ends were trimmed by 2 bases and 3 bases, with 7 bases remaining between them. The CDR3 spans 13 residues. Looked up from germline, CDR1 is KGHSH and CDR2 is LQKENI. CDR3 coding DNA: TGTGCCAGCTCACCAGAGGGCGACTATGGCTACACCTTC. Its protein is CASSPEGDYGYTF.

The chain recombines TRBV6-5 with TRBJ2-1, with TRBD1 matching 7 bases. This CDR3 contains 12 residues. Trimming at V came to 6 bases and at J to 8 bases, leaving 4 bases not matched to a gene. Germline-derived CDR1 and CDR2 are MNHEY and SVGAGI. The CDR3 DNA sequence: TGTGCCAGCAGCCCCAGGGGGTATGAGCAGTTCTTC. Amino acids: CASSPRGYEQFF.

This chain uses TRBV6-6 with TRBJ1-1; D gene uncertain. The CDR3 runs 12 residues. V lost 5 bases, J lost 0 bases, and 4 bases lay in between. The germline V gene encodes CDR1 MNHNY and CDR2 SVGAGI (reference sequence). CDR3 residues: CASSQLNTEAFF. The CDR3 DNA reads TGTGCCAGCAGTCAGCTGAACACTGAAGCTTTCTTT.

The V call is TRBV9, the J call TRBJ1-1; D may be TRBD1 (5 bases). Germline CDR1 and CDR2: SGDLS and YYNGEE. The germline V and J ends were trimmed by 2 bases and 4 bases, with 9 bases remaining between them. This CDR3 is 13 amino acids long. The CDR3 spells CASSVQGGTEAFF. CDR3 DNA: TGTGCCAGCAGCGTTCAGGGAGGCACTGAAGCTTTCTTT.

The chain carries TRBV7-2 and TRBJ1-1; unclear D gene. Deletions cut 4 bases from V and 4 bases from J, with 13 bases between. CDR3 length: 14 residues. Germline-derived CDR1 and CDR2 are SGHTA and FQGNSA. Here the CDR3 reads CASSSRVGSTEAFF. The CDR3, as DNA: TGTGCCAGCAGCTCAAGAGTTGGGAGCACTGAAGCTTTCTTT.

J is TRBJ1-1 and V is TRBV2; no definite D call. Germline CDR1 SNHLY, CDR2 FYNNEI. CDR3 length: 10 residues. V was cut by 7 bases and J by 8 bases, with 8 bases left in between. This chain's CDR3 is CASNGGEAFF. CDR3 DNA: TGTGCCAGCAATGGCGGGGAAGCTTTCTTT. Full variable domain (rest looked up from reference TRBV2 and TRBJ1-1): EPEVTQTPSHQVTQMGQEVILRCVPISNHLYFYWYRQILGQKVEFLVSFYNNEISEKSEIFDDQFSVERPDGSNFTLKIRSTKLEDSAMYFCASNGGEAFFGQGTRLTVV.

The V gene is TRBV19, the J gene TRBJ1-2; 9 bases align to TRBD1. V was clipped by 7 bases and J by 3 bases; unmatched bases: 12. Germline CDR1 LNHDA, CDR2 SQIVND (reference sequence). The CDR3 totals 16 residues. The CDR3 loop is CASTTDRGYPYYGYTF. In DNA, the CDR3 is TGTGCCAGTACCACGGACAGGGGATACCCCTACTATGGCTACACCTTC.

The chain employs TRBV10-3 and TRBJ2-7; possibly TRBD2 for D (6 bases). The V gene's germline CDR1 is ENHRY and CDR2 SYGVKD. V lost 4 bases to trimming and J lost 4 bases, with 14 bases between them. CDR3 length equals 14 residues. The CDR3, as DNA: TGTGCCATCAGTGTGGCGGGGATAGGGTACGAGCAGTACTTC. It translates to CAISVAGIGYEQYF.

J is TRBJ1-5 and V is TRBV12-3 or TRBV12-4; D might be TRBD1 (5 bases). This CDR3 region has 13 residues. V lost 6 bases, J lost 2 bases, and 8 bases lay in between. The CDR3 coding sequence is TGTGCCAGCAGGGGGCAAGGCAATCAGCCCCAGCATTTT. Its translation: CASRGQGNQPQHF.

This chain's CDR3 is CATMTGGYNEQFF. The CDR3 nucleotides are TGTGCCACCATGACAGGGGGGTACAATGAGCAGTTCTTC. J is TRBJ2-1 and V is TRBV24-1, with 9 bases aligning to TRBD1. With V trimmed by 8 bases and J by 4 bases, 2 bases remained unmatched. CDR3 length: 13 amino acids. Germline CDR1 KGHDR, CDR2 SFDVKD.

The DNA for the CDR3 is TGTGCCAGCAGTGAAACCGGGACAGGGCCCTACGAGCAGTACTTC. Translated, it gives CASSETGTGPYEQYF. The chain uses TRBV6-1 and TRBJ2-7, with 9 bases lining up with TRBD1. This CDR3 spans 15 amino acids. Germline lookup yields CDR1 MNHNS and CDR2 SASEGT. V shed 2 bases and J 2 bases; nucleotides not matched to a gene: 4.

This chain joins TRBV6-6 and TRBJ2-3, with TRBD2 identical over 13 bases. CDR3 size: 14 residues. With V trimmed by 6 bases and J by 6 bases, 3 bases remained unmatched. Germline V CDR1 and CDR2: MNHNY, SVGAGI (reference sequence). CDR3 amino acids: CASRGLAGTDTQYF. CDR3 DNA: TGTGCCAGCAGGGGACTAGCGGGGACGGATACGCAGTATTTT.

This clone has only a few counts. Other DNA sequences within the sample encode an identical CDR3. CDR3 region: CASSEGGDPYEQYF. DNA of the CDR3: TGCGCCAGCAGTGAAGGAGGGGACCCCTACGAGCAGTACTTC. The chain has TRBV10-1 and TRBJ2-7; the D gene is possibly TRBD2 (6 bases). Germline values: CDR1 WNHNN, CDR2 SYGVQD (reference sequence). This CDR3 comprises 14 residues. V lost 3 bases, J lost 2 bases, and 11 bases lay in between.

This chain connects TRBV6-5 to TRBJ1-2; 7 nucleotides agree with TRBD1. V was pared by 5 bases and J by 2 bases, with 5 bases of the junction left unmatched. CDR1 is MNHEY and CDR2 is SVGAGI in the germline V gene. The CDR3 runs to 14 residues. CDR3 region: CASSPQTGNYGYTF. The CDR3 region has the DNA TGTGCCAGCAGTCCCCAGACAGGGAACTATGGCTACACCTTC.

This clone was picked up one time. The chain has TRBV14 and TRBJ1-1; D might be TRBD1 (6 bases). V lost 4 bases, J lost 7 bases, and 10 bases lay in between. There are 12 residues in the CDR3. Germline V gene data show CDR1 as SGHDN and CDR2 as FVKESK. CDR3 protein: CASSRTVIEAFF. The CDR3, as DNA: TGTGCCAGCAGCCGGACAGTAATTGAAGCTTTCTTT.

The J gene is TRBJ2-2, the V gene TRBV4-2, with D maybe TRBD1 (6 bases). The CDR3 extends over 16 amino acids. Germline CDR1 is LGHNA and CDR2 is YNFKEQ. V was clipped by 2 bases and J by 5 bases, with 15 bases between them. This CDR3 is CASSQSNRDRTGELFF. The CDR3 region has the DNA TGTGCCAGCAGCCAATCCAACAGGGACCGGACCGGGGAGCTGTTTTTT.

This chain links TRBV3-1 (or the pseudogene TRBV3-2) with TRBJ2-3; 7 bases align to TRBD2. With 4 bases clipped from V and 1 base from J, the junction kept 2 bases outside the gene matches. CDR1 LGHDT and CDR2 YNNKEL come from the germline V gene (reference sequence). The CDR3 length is 14 residues. The CDR3 DNA reads as TGTGCCAGCAGCCGAACTAGCGGCACAGATACGCAGTATTTT. Translated, it gives CASSRTSGTDTQYF.

This chain uses TRBV30 with TRBJ2-1; 11 bases map to TRBD1. The CDR3 totals 14 residues. In germline, CDR1 is GTSNPN, CDR2 SVGIG (reference sequence). Trimming at V came to 8 bases and at J to 0 bases, leaving 3 bases not matched to a gene. The CDR3 protein is CARGQGDSYNEQFF. For the CDR3, the DNA is TGTGCCAGGGGACAGGGGGACTCCTACAATGAGCAGTTCTTC.

This chain links TRBV6-5 with TRBJ2-1; 12 nucleotides agree with TRBD1. CDR1 MNHEY and CDR2 SVGAGI come from the germline V gene. The trim removed 8 bases at V and 10 bases at J, leaving 9 bases unmatched. This CDR3 has 14 residues. This CDR3 reads CASHRDRGQGEQFF. CDR3 in DNA: TGTGCCAGCCACCGGGACAGGGGGCAAGGAGAGCAGTTCTTC.

The V gene is TRBV15, the J gene TRBJ1-3, with 9 nucleotides matching TRBD1. V shed 5 bases, J shed 3 bases, and the junction held 8 bases outside the gene matches. In germline, CDR1 is LNHNV, CDR2 YYDKDF (reference sequence). The CDR3 has 16 amino acids. CDR3 sequence reads: CATSGGQGSSGNTIYF. The CDR3 DNA reads as TGTGCCACCAGCGGCGGACAGGGGTCGAGTGGAAACACCATATATTTT.

This chain connects TRBV19 to TRBJ2-1, with 14 bases lining up with TRBD2. This CDR3 region has 15 residues. CDR1 LNHDA and CDR2 SQIVND come from the germline V gene (reference sequence). The ends lost 7 bases at V and 5 bases at J; junction bases unmatched: 4. The chain's CDR3 is CASTRTSGGNNEQFF. The CDR3 nucleotides are TGTGCCAGTACCCGGACTAGCGGGGGGAACAATGAGCAGTTCTTC.

This clone showed up just a few times. The chain combines TRBV4-1 with TRBJ1-3; a weak D match, TRBD1 (5 bases). The ends were cut back, 3 bases at V and 0 bases at J, with 9 bases in the middle. Germline CDR1 reads MGHRA; CDR2 reads YSYEKL. The CDR3 is 15 amino acids. The DNA for the CDR3 is TGCGCCAGCAGCCAGCAGACAGCCTCTGGAAACACCATATATTTT. Its translation: CASSQQTASGNTIYF.

The chain uses TRBV7-6 and TRBJ2-6; D unclear. Germline-derived CDR1 and CDR2 are SGHVS and FNYEAQ. With 1 base removed from V and 1 base from J, the gap between germline ends came to 17 bases. This CDR3 contains 19 residues. Here the CDR3 DNA reads TGTGCCAGCAGCTTAGGTGAAGCTCCCTCCTTTTCTGGGGCCAACGTCCTGACTTTC. As protein: CASSLGEAPSFSGANVLTF.

The CDR3 sequence: CASSPSAGGEAFF. CDR3 bases: TGTGCCAGCTCACCATCGGCGGGAGGTGAAGCTTTCTTT. The rearrangement uses TRBV18 and TRBJ1-1; D not resolved. Trimming stripped 2 bases from V and 7 bases from J, with 11 bases between. CDR1 KGHSH and CDR2 LQKENI come from the germline V gene. CDR3 size: 13 residues.

The gene calls are TRBV2 and TRBJ1-6, with TRBD1 identical over 8 bases. This CDR3 is 13 amino acids long. V was clipped by 8 bases and J by 7 bases; unmatched bases: 4. CDR1 and CDR2 (germline): SNHLY, FYNNEI. CDR3 DNA: TGTGCCAGCCAGGACAGGGAGAATTCACCCCTCCACTTT. It codes for CASQDRENSPLHF.

The rearrangement links TRBV23-1 to TRBJ1-2, with D possibly TRBD1 on 6 matching bases. TRBV23-1 is an ORF, and what it does is uncertain. The CDR3 contains 13 residues. Trimming took off 8 bases at V and 6 bases at J, with 16 bases between the two ends. The CDR3 coding sequence is TGCGCCAGCGCCAGGGGTTTCTTTCATGGCTACACCTTC. Its translation: CASARGFFHGYTF.

The J gene is TRBJ2-3, the V gene TRBV4-3; no clear D gene. V lost 0 bases and J 0 bases, leaving 7 bases between the germline ends. Germline assignment: CDR1 LGHNA and CDR2 YSLEER. The CDR3 extends over 15 amino acids. The CDR3 loop reads CASSQDRLSTDTQYF. Here the CDR3 DNA reads TGCGCCAGCAGCCAAGATCGTCTCAGCACAGATACGCAGTATTTT.